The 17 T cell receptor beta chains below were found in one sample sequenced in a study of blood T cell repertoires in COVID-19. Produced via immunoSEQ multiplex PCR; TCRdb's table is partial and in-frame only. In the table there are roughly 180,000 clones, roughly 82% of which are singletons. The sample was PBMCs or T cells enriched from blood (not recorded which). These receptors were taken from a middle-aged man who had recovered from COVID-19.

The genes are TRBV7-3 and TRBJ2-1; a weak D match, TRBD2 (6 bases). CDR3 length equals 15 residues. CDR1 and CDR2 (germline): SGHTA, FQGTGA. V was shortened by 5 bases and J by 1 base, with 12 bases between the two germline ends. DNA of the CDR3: TGTGCCAGCAGCCCGATAGCGGCATCCTACAATGAGCAGTTCTTC. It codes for CASSPIAASYNEQFF.

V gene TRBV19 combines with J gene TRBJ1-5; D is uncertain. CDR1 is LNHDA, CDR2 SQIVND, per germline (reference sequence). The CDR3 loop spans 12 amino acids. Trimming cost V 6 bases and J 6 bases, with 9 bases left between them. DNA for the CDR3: TGTGCCAGTAGGCGGCTCGGTCAGCCCCAGCATTTT. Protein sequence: CASRRLGQPQHF.

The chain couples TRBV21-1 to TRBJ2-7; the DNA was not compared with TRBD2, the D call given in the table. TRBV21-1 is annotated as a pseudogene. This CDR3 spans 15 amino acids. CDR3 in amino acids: CASSSIAEQAYEQYV. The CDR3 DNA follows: TGTGCCAGCAGCAGTATAGCGGAACAGGCCTACGAGCAGTACGTC.

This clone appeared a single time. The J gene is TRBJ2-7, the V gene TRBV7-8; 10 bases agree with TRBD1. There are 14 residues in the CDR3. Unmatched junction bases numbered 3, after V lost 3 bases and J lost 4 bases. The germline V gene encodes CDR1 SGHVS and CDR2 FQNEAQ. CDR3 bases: TGTGCCAGCAGCTTTACGGGACAGGGGTACGAGCAGTACTTC. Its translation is CASSFTGQGYEQYF.

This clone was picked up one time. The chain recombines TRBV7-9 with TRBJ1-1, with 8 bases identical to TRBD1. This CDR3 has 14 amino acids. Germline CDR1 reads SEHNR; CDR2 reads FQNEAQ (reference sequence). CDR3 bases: TGTGCGGCGAATAAGGGACAGGATAACACTGAAGCTTTCTTT. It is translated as CAANKGQDNTEAFF.

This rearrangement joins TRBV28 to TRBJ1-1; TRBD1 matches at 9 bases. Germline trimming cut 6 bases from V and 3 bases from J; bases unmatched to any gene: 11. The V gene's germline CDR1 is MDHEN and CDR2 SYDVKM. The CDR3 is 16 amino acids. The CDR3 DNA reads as TGTGCCAGCAGGGCTGGAGGGACAGGGAGGCACACTGAAGCTTTCTTT. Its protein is CASRAGGTGRHTEAFF.

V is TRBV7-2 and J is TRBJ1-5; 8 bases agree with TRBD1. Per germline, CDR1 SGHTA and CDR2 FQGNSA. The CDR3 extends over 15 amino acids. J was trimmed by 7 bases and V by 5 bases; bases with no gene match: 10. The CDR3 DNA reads TGTGCCAGCAGCCCACCAGGGGGCGCGGAGCAGCCCCAGCATTTT. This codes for CASSPPGGAEQPQHF.

CDR3 in DNA: TGTGCCATCAGTGGAGGTCTGAACACTGAAGCTTTCTTT. Its protein is CAISGGLNTEAFF. The rearrangement uses TRBV10-3 and TRBJ1-1; no reliable D call. This CDR3 region has 13 residues. V lost 4 bases to trimming and J lost 0 bases, with 6 bases between them. The V gene's germline CDR1 is ENHRY and CDR2 SYGVKD.

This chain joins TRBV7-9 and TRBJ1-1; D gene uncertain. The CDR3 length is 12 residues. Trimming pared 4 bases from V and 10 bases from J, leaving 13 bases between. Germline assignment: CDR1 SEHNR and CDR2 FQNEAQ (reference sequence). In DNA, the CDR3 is TGTGCCAGCAGCTCCACGGGGTCGGGAGCTTTCTTT. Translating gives CASSSTGSGAFF. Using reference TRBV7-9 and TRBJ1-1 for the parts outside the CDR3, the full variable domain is DTGVSQNPRHKITKRGQNVTFRCDPISEHNRLYWYRQTLGQGPEFLTYFQNEAQLEKSRLLSDRFSAERPKGSFSTLEIQRTEQGDSAMYLCASSSTGSGAFFGQGTRLTVV.

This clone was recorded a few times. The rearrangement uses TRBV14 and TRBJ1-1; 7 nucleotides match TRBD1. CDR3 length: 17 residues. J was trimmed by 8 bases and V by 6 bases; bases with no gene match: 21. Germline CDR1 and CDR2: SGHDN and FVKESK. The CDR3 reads CASRPPVGGGGAGEAFF. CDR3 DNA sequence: TGTGCCAGCAGACCCCCCGTCGGCGGAGGGGGCGCGGGGGAAGCTTTCTTT.

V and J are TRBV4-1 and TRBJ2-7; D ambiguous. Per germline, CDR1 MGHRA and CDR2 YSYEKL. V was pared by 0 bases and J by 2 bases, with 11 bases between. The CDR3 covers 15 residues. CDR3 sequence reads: CASSQESHRAYEQYF. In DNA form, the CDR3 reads TGCGCCAGCAGCCAAGAGAGTCACAGAGCCTACGAGCAGTACTTC.

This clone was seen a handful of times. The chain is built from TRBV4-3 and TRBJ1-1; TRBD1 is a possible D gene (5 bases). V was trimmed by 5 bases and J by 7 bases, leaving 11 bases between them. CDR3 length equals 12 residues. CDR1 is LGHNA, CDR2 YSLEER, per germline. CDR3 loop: CASSTGFGEAFF. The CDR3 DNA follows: TGCGCCAGCAGCACAGGTTTTGGTGAAGCTTTCTTT.

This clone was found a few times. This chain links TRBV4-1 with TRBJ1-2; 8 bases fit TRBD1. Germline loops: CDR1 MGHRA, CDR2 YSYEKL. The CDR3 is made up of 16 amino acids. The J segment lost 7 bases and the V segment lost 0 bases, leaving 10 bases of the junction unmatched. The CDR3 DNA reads TGCGCCAGCAGCCAAGAATCCCCAGGGGGCGACGGTGGCTACACCTTC. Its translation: CASSQESPGGDGGYTF.

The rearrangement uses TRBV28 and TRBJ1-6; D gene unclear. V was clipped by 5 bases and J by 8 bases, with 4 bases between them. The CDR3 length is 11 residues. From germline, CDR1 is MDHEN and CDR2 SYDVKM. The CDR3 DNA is TGTGCCAGCAGTGCGGATTCACCCCTCCACTTT. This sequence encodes CASSADSPLHF. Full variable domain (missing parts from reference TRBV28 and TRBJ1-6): DVKVTQSSRYLVKRTGEKVFLECVQDMDHENMFWYRQDPGLGLRLIYFSYDVKMKEKGDIPEGYSVSREKKERFSLILESASTNQTSMYLCASSADSPLHFGNGTRLTVT.

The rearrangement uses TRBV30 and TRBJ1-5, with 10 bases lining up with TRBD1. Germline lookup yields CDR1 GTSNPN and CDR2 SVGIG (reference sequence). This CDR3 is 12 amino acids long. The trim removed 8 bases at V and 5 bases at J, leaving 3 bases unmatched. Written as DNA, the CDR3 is TGTGCCCTCGGGACAGGGGATCAGCCCCAGCATTTT. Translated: CALGTGDQPQHF. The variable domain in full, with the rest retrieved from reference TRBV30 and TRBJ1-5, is SQTIHQWPATLVQPVGSPLSLECTVEGTSNPNLYWYRQAAGRGLQLLFYSVGIGQISSEVPQNLSASRPQDRQFILSSKKLLLSDSGFYLCALGTGDQPQHFGDGTRLSIL.

This chain's CDR3 is CASSLVLLAAPQETQYF. DNA for the CDR3: TGTGCCAGCAGCTTAGTCTTACTAGCGGCTCCACAAGAGACCCAGTACTTC. The gene calls are TRBV11-2 and TRBJ2-5; TRBD2 matches 8 bases. The CDR3 is 17 amino acids. Germline CDR1 and CDR2: SGHAT and FQNNGV. Trimming cost V 1 base and J 2 bases; bases outside gene matches: 9.

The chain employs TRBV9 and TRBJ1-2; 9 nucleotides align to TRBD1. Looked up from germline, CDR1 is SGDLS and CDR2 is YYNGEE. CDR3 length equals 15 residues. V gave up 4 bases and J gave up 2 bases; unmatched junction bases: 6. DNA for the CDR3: TGTGCCAGCAGCATTGGACAGGGGCTAAACTATGGCTACACCTTC. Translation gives CASSIGQGLNYGYTF.